One T cell receptor beta chain is described in this entry. The antigen remains unidentified. This sample is part of a study of cytomegalovirus exposure and HLA in healthy donors. Whole-study findings and limits: As a later analysis showed, a missense DCLRE1C variant was linked to trimming of TCR beta V- and J-genes. In a later analysis, productive TCRs from donors in an Asian-associated ancestry cluster reportedly carried fewer N-insertions than the cohort mean.

In germline, CDR1 is MDHEN, CDR2 SYDVKM. The CDR3 consists of 17 residues. Trimming took 6 bases from V and 5 from J; bases not matched to a gene: 11. The study ran its PCR with 60 Vbeta and 13 Jbeta primers. The method was immunoSEQ multiplex PCR; TCRdb's version includes in-frame clones alone and lacks a portion of them. The sample shows some 100,000 clones, approximately 82% of them seen only once. This chain joins TRBV28 and TRBJ2-3, with TRBD2 identical over 13 bases. The sequenced sample consisted of PBMCs. The source of this sequence is a woman aged 18-29 years in good health and CMV-seronegative. The DNA of the CDR3 is TGTGCCAGCAGCGGACTAGCGGGGGTCACCTGGAGAGATACGCAGTATTTT. The encoded protein is CASSGLAGVTWRDTQYF.